The clone carrying this T cell receptor beta chain was seen only a few times. Antigen specificity is unknown. TCRdb recomputed calls from the PCR reads with MiXCR, one row per CDR3 protein. Here the sample spans about 640,000 distinct CDR3 sequences, nearly 20% being singletons. These data come from a study of molecular identifiers for immune sequencing clone quantification. Study-level results: Effector cells kept over 98% of their molecules in clones above 20 RNA copies, while naive cells kept under 1% there.

The CDR3 loop spans 17 amino acids. Unmatched junction bases numbered 9, after V lost 5 bases and J lost 2 bases. J is TRBJ2-5 and V is TRBV12-3 or TRBV12-4; the match to TRBD1 covers 12 bases. The receptor comes from a human donor in good health. Some libraries in this study had Jurkat cell RNA spiked in. The material sequenced was naive CD8+ T cells from blood, with Jurkat cell RNA spiked in. Noted subset: FACS-sorted CD8+CD4-CCR7+CD45RA+ naive T cells. The CDR3, as DNA: TGTGCCAGCAGTCACCCGGGACAGGGGGCATTTCAAGAGACCCAGTACTTC. Translating gives CASSHPGQGAFQETQYF.